The TCR beta chain described here comes from a study of tissue T cells after allogeneic stem cell transplantation. General observations from the study: Across patients, clones rarely overlapped, yet motif clusters were shared tissue-specifically. Anatomically similar tissues had similar TCR repertoires within each patient.

Germline assignment: CDR1 SNHLY and CDR2 FYNGKV (reference sequence). The CDR3 loop spans 12 amino acids. The trim removed 6 bases at V and 7 bases at J, leaving 6 bases unmatched. Survey-depth TCRbeta CDR3 sequencing reported V/J genes and productive frequencies. Some clones are missing from TCRdb's copy, which holds only in-frame ones; the method was immunoSEQ multiplex PCR. The top ten hold roughly 6.4% of the sample, which has roughly 7,700 clones, 35% to 40% seen once. In its sample, this clone ranks as medium-sized (0.01 to 0.1%). Its target is not known. Any gene name here is a mouse gene name. The read stops 1 residue short of the end of the CDR3; the missing end is completed from the germline J gene. Time point specified: mouse harvest day 14 after allogeneic transplant. Each mouse received 10^7 T-cell-depleted marrow cells plus 10^6 splenic CD5+ T cells by tail vein.

The receptor was isolated from a female BALB/c mouse given C57BL/6 T cells with graft-versus-host disease after an allogeneic hematopoietic cell transplant. Input material: skin. This chain joins TRBV3 and TRBJ2-7, with 7 bases lining up with TRBD1. The part of the CDR3 DNA that was read is TGTGCCAGCAGATCAGGGGGTGGGGAACAGTAC. Translation: CASRSGGGEQY. The entire CDR3 sequence reads CASRSGGGEQYF.